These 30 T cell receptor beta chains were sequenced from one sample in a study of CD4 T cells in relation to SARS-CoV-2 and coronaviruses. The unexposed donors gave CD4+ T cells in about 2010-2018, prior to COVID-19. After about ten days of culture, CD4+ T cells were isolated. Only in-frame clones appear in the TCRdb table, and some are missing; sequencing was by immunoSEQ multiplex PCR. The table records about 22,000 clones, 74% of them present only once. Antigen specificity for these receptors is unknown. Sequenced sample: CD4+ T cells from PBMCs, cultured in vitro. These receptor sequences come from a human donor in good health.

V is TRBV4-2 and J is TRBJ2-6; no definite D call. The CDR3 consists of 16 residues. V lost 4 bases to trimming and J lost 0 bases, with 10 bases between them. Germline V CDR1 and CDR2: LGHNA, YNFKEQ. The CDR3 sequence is CASSRLLSSGANVLTF. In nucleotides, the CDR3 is TGTGCCAGCAGCCGCCTACTCTCCTCTGGGGCCAACGTCCTGACTTTC.

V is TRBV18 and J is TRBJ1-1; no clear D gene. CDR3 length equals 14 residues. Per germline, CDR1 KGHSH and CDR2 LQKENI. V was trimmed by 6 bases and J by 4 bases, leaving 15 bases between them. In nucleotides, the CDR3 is TGTGCCAGCTCGCCGGCAGCGGGAGCCACTGAAGCTTTCTTT. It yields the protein CASSPAAGATEAFF.

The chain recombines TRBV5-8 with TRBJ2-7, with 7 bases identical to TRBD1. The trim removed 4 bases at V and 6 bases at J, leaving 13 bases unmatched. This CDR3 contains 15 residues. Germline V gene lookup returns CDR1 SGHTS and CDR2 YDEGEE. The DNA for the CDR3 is TGTGCCAGCAGCCCGAGGACAGGCTCCCAGGCCGAGCAGTACTTC. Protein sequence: CASSPRTGSQAEQYF.

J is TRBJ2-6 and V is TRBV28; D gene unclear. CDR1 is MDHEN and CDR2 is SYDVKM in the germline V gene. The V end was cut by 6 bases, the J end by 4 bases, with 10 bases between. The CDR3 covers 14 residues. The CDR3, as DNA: TGTGCCAGCAGCCTAAGGGCCGGGGCCAACGTCCTGACTTTC. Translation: CASSLRAGANVLTF.

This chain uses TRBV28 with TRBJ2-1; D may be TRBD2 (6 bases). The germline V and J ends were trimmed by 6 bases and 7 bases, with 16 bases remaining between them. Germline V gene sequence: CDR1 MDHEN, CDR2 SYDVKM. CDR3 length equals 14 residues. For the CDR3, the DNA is TGTGCCAGCAGGACGGGAGTAGGTAGTAATGAGCAGTTCTTC. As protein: CASRTGVGSNEQFF.

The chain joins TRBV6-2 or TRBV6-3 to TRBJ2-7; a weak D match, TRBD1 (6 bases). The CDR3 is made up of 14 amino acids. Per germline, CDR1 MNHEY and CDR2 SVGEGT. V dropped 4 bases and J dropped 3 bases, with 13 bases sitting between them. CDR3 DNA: TGTGCCAGCAGTTCACCGGGACACCTCTACGAGCAGTACTTC. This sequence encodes CASSSPGHLYEQYF.

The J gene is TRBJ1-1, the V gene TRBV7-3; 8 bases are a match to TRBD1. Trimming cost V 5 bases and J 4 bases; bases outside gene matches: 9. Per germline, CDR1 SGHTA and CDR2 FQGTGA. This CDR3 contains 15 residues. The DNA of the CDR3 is TGTGCCAGCAGCCCTTCGGGACAGGAGACCACTGAAGCTTTCTTT. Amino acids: CASSPSGQETTEAFF.

The CDR3 loop reads CASSRTSGTYNEQFF. The CDR3 DNA reads TGTGCCAGTAGTAGGACTAGCGGGACGTACAATGAGCAGTTCTTC. The V call is TRBV19, the J call TRBJ2-1; 12 nucleotides align to TRBD2. CDR1 LNHDA and CDR2 SQIVND come from the germline V gene (reference sequence). V lost 4 bases, J lost 4 bases, and 2 bases stayed unmatched. The CDR3 is 15 residues long.

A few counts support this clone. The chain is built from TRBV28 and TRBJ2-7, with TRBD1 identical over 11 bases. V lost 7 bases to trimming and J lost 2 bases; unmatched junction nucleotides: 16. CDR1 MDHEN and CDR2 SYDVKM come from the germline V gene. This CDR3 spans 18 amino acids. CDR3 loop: CASTSPRDRGLGAYEQYF. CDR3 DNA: TGTGCCAGCACCTCTCCCCGGGACAGGGGGTTGGGGGCCTACGAGCAGTACTTC.

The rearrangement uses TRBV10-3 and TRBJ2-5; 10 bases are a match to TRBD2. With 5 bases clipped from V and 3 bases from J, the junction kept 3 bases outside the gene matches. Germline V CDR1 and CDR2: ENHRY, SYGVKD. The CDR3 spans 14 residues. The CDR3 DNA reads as TGTGCCATCAGTACTAGCGGGACCAAAGAGACCCAGTACTTC. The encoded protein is CAISTSGTKETQYF.

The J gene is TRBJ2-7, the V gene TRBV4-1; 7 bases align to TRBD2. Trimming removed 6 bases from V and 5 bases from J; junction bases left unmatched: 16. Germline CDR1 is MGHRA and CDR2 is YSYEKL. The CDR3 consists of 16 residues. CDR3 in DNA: TGCGCCAGCAGTCCAACAGTTATTAGGGAGGGTGACGAGCAGTACTTC. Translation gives CASSPTVIREGDEQYF.

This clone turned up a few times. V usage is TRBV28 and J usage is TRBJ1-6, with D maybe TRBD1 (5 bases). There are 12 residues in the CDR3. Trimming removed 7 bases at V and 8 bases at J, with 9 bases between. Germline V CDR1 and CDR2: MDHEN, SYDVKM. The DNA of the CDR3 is TGTGCCAGCATCGGGGGTGATTCACCCCTCCACTTT. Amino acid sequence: CASIGGDSPLHF.

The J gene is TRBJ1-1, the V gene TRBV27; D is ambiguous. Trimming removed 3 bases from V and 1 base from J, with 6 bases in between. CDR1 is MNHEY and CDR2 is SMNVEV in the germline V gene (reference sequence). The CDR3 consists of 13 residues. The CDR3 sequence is CASSFVANTEAFF. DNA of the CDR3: TGTGCCAGCAGTTTTGTGGCGAACACTGAAGCTTTCTTT.

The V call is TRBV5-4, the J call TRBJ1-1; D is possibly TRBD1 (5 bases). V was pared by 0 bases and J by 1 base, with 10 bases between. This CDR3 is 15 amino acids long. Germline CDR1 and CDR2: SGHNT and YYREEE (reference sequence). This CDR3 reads CASSLVRGGNTEAFF. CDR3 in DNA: TGTGCCAGCAGCTTGGTCCGGGGGGGGAACACTGAAGCTTTCTTT.

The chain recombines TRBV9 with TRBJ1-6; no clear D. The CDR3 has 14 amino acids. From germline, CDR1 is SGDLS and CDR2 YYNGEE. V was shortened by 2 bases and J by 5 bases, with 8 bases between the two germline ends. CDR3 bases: TGTGCCAGCAGCGTCGGACCAAATAATTCACCCCTCCACTTT. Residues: CASSVGPNNSPLHF.

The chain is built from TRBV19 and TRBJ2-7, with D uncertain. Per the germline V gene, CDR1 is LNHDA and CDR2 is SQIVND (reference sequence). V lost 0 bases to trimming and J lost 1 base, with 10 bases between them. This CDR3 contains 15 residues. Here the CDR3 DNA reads TGTGCCAGTAGTATAGACCTCACTCCTTCCTACGAGCAGTACTTC. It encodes CASSIDLTPSYEQYF.

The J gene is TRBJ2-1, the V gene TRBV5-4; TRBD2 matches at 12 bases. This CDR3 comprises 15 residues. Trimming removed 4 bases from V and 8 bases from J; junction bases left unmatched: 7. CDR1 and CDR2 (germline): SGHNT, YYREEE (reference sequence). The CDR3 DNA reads TGTGCCAGCAGCCAGACTAGCGGGAGCTTGGATGAGCAGTTCTTC. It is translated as CASSQTSGSLDEQFF.

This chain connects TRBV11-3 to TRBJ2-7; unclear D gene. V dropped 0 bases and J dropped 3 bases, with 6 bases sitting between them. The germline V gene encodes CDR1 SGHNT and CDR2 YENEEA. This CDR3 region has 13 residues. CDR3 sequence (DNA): TGTGCCAGCAGCTTAGAACGAGACTACGAGCAGTACTTC. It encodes CASSLERDYEQYF.

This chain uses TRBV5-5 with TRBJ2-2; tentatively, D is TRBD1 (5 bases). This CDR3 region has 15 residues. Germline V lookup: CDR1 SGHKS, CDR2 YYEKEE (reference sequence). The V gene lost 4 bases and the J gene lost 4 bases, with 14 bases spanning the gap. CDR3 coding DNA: TGTGCCAGCAGCCTCCTGACAGTCCCCACCGGGGAGCTGTTTTTT. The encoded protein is CASSLLTVPTGELFF.

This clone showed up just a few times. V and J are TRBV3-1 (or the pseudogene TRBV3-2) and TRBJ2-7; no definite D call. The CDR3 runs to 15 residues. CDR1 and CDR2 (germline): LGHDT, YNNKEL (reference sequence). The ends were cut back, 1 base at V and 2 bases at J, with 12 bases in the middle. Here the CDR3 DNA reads TGTGCCAGCAGCCAAGTTTCCAAGGAACCCTACGAGCAGTACTTC. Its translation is CASSQVSKEPYEQYF.

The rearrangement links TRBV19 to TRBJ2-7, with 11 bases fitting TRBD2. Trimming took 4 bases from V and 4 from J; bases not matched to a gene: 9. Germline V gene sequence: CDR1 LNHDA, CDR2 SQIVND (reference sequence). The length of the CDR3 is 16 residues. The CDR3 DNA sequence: TGTGCCAGTAGTAGAATAGCGGGAGGGTCGGATTACGAGCAGTACTTC. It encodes CASSRIAGGSDYEQYF.

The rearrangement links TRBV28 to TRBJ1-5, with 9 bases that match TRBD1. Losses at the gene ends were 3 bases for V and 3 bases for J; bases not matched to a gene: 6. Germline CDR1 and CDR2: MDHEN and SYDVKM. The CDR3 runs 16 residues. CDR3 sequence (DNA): TGTGCCAGCAGTTTCCCCCGGACAGGGGACAATCAGCCCCAGCATTTT. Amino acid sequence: CASSFPRTGDNQPQHF. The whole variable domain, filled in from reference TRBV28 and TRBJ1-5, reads DVKVTQSSRYLVKRTGEKVFLECVQDMDHENMFWYRQDPGLGLRLIYFSYDVKMKEKGDIPEGYSVSREKKERFSLILESASTNQTSMYLCASSFPRTGDNQPQHFGDGTRLSIL.

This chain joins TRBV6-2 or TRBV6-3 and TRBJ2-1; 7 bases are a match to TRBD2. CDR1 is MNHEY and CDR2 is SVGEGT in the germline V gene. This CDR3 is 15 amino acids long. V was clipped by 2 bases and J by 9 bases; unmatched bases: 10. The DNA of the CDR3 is TGTGCCAGCAGTTACCCCCAAGGGAGGGCCTTTGAGCAGTTCTTC. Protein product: CASSYPQGRAFEQFF.

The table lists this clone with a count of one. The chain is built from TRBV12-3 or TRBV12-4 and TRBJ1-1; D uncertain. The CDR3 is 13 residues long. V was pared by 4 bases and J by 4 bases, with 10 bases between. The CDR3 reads CASSSSSTTEAFF. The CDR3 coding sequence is TGTGCCAGCAGTTCCTCGTCGACCACTGAAGCTTTCTTT.

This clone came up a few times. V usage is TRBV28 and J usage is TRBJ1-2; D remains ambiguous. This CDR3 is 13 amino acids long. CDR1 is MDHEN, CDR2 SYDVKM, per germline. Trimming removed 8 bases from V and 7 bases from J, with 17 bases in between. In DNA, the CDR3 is TGTGCCAGCGGCTGGGGAGGGCGGGGTGGCTACACCTTC. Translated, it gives CASGWGGRGGYTF.

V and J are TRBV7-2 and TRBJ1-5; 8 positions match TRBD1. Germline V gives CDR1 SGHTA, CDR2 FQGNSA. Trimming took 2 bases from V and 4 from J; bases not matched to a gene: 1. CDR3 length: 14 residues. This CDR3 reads CASSLTGGNQPQHF. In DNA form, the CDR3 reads TGTGCCAGCAGCTTAACAGGGGGAAATCAGCCCCAGCATTTT. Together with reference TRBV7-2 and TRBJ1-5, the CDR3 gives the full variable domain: GAGVSQSPSNKVTEKGKDVELRCDPISGHTALYWYRQSLGQGLEFLIYFQGNSAPDKSGLPSDRFSAERTGGSVSTLTIQRTQQEDSAVYLCASSLTGGNQPQHFGDGTRLSIL.

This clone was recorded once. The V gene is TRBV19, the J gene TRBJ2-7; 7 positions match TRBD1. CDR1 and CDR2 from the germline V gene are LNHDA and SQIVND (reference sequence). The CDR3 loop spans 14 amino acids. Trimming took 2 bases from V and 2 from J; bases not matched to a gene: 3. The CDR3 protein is CASSIYRGPYEQYF. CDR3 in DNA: TGTGCCAGTAGTATATACAGGGGTCCCTACGAGCAGTACTTC.

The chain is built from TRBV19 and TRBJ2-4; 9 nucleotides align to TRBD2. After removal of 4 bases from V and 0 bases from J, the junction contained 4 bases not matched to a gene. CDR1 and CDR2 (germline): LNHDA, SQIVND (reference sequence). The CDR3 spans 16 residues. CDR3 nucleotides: TGTGCCAGTAGTACTAGCGGGACCTTAGCCAAAAACATTCAGTACTTC. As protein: CASSTSGTLAKNIQYF.

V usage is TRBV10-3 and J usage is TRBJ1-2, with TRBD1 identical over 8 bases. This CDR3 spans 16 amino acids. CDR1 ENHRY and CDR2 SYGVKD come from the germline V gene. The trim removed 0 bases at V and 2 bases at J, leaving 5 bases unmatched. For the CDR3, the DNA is TGTGCCATCAGTGAGTCTCAGGGGGCGGGAAACTATGGCTACACCTTC. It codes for CAISESQGAGNYGYTF.

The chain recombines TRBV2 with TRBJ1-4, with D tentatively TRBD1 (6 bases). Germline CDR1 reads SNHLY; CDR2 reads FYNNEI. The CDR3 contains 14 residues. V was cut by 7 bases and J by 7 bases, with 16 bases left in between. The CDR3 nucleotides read TGTGCCAGCACCCTAGGGGGGACACCTGAAAAACTGTTTTTT. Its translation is CASTLGGTPEKLFF.